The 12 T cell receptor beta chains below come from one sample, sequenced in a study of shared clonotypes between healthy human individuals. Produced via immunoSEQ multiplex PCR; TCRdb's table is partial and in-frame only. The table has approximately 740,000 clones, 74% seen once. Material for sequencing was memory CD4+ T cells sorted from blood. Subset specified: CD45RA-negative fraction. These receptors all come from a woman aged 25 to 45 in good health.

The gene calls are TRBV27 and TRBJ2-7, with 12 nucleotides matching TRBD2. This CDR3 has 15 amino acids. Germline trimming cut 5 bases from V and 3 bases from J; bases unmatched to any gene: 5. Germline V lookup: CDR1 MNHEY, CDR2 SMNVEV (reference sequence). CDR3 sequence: CASSGGTSGLYEQYF. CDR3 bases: TGTGCCAGCAGTGGCGGGACTAGCGGGCTCTACGAGCAGTACTTC.

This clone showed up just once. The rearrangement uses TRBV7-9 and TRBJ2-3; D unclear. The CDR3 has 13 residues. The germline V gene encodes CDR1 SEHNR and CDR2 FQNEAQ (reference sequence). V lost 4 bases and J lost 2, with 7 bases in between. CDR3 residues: CASSSANTDTQYF. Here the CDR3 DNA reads TGTGCCAGCAGCTCGGCTAACACAGATACGCAGTATTTT.

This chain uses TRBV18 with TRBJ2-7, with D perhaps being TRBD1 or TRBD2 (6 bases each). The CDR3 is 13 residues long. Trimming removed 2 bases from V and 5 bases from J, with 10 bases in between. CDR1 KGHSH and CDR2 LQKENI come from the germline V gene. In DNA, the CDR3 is TGTGCCAGCTCACCATACAGGGAGGACGAGCAGTACTTC. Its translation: CASSPYREDEQYF.

The chain's CDR3 is CASSPIRLGTGGDGYTF. CDR3 nucleotides: TGTGCCAGCAGCCCGATTAGACTTGGGACAGGGGGCGATGGCTACACCTTC. The chain joins TRBV11-2 to TRBJ1-2; 12 bases are a match to TRBD1. Germline assignment: CDR1 SGHAT and CDR2 FQNNGV. CDR3 length: 17 amino acids. The junction had 13 bases not matched to a gene; V was cut back by 5 bases and J by 6 bases. Full variable domain (outside the CDR3, taken from reference TRBV11-2 and TRBJ1-2): EAGVAQSPRYKIIEKRQSVAFWCNPISGHATLYWYQQILGQGPKLLIQFQNNGVVDDSQLPKDRFSAERLKGVDSTLKIQPAKLEDSAVYLCASSPIRLGTGGDGYTFGSGTRLTVV.

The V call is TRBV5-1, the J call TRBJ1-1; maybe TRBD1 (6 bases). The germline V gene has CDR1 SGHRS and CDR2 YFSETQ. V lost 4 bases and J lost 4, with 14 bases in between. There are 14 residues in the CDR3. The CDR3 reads CASSLEGGSTEAFF. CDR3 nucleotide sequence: TGCGCCAGCAGCCTCGAAGGGGGAAGCACTGAAGCTTTCTTT.

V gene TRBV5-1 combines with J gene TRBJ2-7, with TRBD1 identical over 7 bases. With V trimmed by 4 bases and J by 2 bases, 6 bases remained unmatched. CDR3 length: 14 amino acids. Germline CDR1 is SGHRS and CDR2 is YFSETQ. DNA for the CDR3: TGCGCCAGCAGCGGGGGACAGCCCCCCTACGAGCAGTACTTC. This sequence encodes CASSGGQPPYEQYF.

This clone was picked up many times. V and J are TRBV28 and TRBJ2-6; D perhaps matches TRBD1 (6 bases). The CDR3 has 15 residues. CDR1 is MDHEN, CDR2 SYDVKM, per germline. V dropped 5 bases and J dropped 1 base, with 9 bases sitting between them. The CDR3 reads CASSTQGSGANVLTF. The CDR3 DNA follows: TGTGCCAGCAGTACACAGGGATCTGGGGCCAACGTCCTGACTTTC.

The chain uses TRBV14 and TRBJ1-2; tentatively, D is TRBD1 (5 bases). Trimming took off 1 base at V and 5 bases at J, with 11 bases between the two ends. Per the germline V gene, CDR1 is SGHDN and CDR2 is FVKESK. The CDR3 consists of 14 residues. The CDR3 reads CASSQGVEGYGYTF. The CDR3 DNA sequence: TGTGCCAGCAGCCAAGGAGTAGAGGGGTATGGCTACACCTTC.

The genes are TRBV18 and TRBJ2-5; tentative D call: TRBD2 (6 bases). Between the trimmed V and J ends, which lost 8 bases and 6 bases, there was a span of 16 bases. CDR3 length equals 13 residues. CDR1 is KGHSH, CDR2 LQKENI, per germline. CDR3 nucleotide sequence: TGTGCCAGCCTCGGGGGTCTTCCGAAGACCCAGTACTTC. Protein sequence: CASLGGLPKTQYF. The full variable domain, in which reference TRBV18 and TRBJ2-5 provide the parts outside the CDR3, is NAGVMQNPRHLVRRRGQEARLRCSPMKGHSHVYWYRQLPEEGLKFMVYLQKENIIDESGMPKERFSAEFPKEGPSILRIQQVVRGDSAAYFCASLGGLPKTQYFGPGTRLLVL.

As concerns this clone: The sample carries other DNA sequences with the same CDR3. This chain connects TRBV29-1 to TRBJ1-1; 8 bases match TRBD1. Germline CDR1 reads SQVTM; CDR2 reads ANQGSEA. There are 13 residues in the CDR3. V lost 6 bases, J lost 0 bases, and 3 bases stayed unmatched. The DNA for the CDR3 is TGCAGCGTATGGACAGGGATGAACACTGAAGCTTTCTTT. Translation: CSVWTGMNTEAFF.

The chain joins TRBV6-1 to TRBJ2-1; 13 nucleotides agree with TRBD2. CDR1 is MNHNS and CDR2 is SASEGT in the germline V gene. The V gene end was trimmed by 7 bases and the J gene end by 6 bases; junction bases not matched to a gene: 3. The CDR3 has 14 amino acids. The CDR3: CASKRTSGSNEQFF. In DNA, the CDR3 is TGTGCCAGCAAGAGGACTAGCGGGAGCAATGAGCAGTTCTTC.

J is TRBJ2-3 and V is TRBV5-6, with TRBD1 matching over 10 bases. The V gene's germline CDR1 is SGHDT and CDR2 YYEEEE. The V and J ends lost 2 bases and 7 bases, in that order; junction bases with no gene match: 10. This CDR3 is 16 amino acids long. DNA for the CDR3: TGTGCCAGCAGCTTACTACCGGGACAGGGGTGGAATACGCAGTATTTT. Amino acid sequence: CASSLLPGQGWNTQYF.